This T cell receptor (beta chain) was sequenced for a study of OX40 agonist ivuxolimab in advanced cancers. Study results and caveats: Certain nonresponders likewise exhibited a low normalized T-cell clonal expansion. Partial responders at 0.1-3.0 mg/kg showed near-lowest clonal expansion. The average count of expanded clones was higher among CD8+ T cells than among CD4+. In the expanded peripheral T cells, antigen specificity was never determined.

This CDR3 is built from 14 residues. V lost 4 bases to trimming and J lost 4 bases; unmatched junction nucleotides: 4. Germline-derived CDR1 and CDR2 are SGHNT and YYREEE (reference sequence). The data were produced by immunoSEQ multiplex PCR, yet TCRdb's version contains in-frame clones alone and is incomplete. The sample holds approximately 23,000 clones, about four fifths seen once. A note on this clone: Its antigen is currently unknown.

Specimen: CD4+ or CD8+ T cells sorted from blood, collected in a trial of the OX40 agonist ivuxolimab. The receptor's source is an adult with an advanced solid tumor such as melanoma, head and neck, liver or kidney cancer. J is TRBJ2-7 and V is TRBV5-4; 11 bases fit TRBD1. The CDR3 nucleotides read TGTGCCAGCAGCCCCGGGACAGGGGGTTACGAGCAGTACTTC. Translating it yields CASSPGTGGYEQYF.